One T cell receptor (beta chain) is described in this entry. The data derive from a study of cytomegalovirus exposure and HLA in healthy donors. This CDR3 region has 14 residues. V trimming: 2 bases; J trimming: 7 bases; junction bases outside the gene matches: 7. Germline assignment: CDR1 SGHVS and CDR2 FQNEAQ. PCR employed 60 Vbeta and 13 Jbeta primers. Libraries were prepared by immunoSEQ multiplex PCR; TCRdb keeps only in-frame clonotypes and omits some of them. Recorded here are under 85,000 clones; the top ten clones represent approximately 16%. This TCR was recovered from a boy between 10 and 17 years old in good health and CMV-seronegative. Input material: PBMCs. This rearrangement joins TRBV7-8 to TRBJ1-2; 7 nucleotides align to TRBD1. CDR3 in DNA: TGTGCCAGCAGCTTAAGCGGGTACAGGGGTGGCTACACCTTC. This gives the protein CASSLSGYRGGYTF.